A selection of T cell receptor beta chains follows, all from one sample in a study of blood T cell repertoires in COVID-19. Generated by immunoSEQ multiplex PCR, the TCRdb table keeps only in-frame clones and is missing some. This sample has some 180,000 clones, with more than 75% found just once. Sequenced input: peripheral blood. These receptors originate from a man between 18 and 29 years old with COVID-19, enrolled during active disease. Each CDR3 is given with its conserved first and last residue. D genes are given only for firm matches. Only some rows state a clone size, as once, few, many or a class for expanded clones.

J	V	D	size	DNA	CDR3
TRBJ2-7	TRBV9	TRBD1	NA	TGTGCCAGCAGCGGCGGGGGGACAGGGGGCTACGAGCAGTACTTC	CASSGGGTGGYEQYF
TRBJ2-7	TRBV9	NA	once	TGTGCCAGCAGCCTAGGGGGACATAGTTACGAGCAGTACTTC	CASSLGGHSYEQYF
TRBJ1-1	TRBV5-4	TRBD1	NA	TGTGCCAGCAGCTTGGGGGGACAGGGGAAAGGAACTGAAGCTTTCTTT	CASSLGGQGKGTEAFF
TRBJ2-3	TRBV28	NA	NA	TGTGCCAGCAGTTCCCAGGGCTCAGATACGCAGTATTTT	CASSSQGSDTQYF
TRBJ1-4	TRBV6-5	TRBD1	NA	TGTGCCAGCAGTCTGGACAGGCTTAATGAAAAACTGTTTTTT	CASSLDRLNEKLFF
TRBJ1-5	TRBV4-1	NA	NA	TGCGCCAGCAGCCAAGAAAGGTTCAGGGATCAGCCCCAGCATTTT	CASSQERFRDQPQHF
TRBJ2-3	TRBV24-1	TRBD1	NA	TGTGCCACCAGTGATTGGGGGACAGGCGGGGACGCAGATACGCAGTATTTT	CATSDWGTGGDADTQYF
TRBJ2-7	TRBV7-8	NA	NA	TGTGCCAGCAGCTTAGCGGGCCTCTACGAGCAGTACTTC	CASSLAGLYEQYF
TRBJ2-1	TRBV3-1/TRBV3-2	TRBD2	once	TGTGCCAGCAGCCAAGGTAGAGGACTAGACTTTCGGGAGCAGTTCTTC	CASSQGRGLDFREQFF
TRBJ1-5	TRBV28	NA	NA	TGTGCCAGCAGTTTGGAGTGGACAGTCAATCAGCCCCAGCATTTT	CASSLEWTVNQPQHF
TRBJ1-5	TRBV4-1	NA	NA	TGCGCCAGCAGCCAGGGCGGACATAGCAATCAGCCCCAGCATTTT	CASSQGGHSNQPQHF
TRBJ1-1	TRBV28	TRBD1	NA	TGTGCCAGCAGTTCCCTCGACAGGGTTCCTAAAGCTTTCTTT	CASSSLDRVPKAFF
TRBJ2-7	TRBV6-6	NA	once	TGTGCCAGCAACCAGGGAGAGCAGTACTTC	CASNQGEQYF
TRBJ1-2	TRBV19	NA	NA	TGTGCGACGACCACAGGGAACTATGGCTACACCTTC	CATTTGNYGYTF
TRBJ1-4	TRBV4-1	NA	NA	TGCGCCAGCAGCCAAGTACAGATAAATGAAAAACTGCTTTTT	CASSQVQINEKLLF
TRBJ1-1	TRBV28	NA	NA	TGTGCCAGCAGTTTAAACAGGGAAGCTTTCTTT	CASSLNREAFF
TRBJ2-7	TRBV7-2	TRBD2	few	TGTGCCAGCAGCATTAGTAGCGGGAGGTCTACCTACGAGCAGTACTTC	CASSISSGRSTYEQYF
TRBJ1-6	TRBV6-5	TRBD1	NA	TGTGCCAGCAGTTACCACCAGACAGGGGCGAATTCACCCCTCCACTTT	CASSYHQTGANSPLHF
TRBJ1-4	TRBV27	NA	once	TGTGCCAGCAGTTGGTTCACCTATAATGAAAAACTGTTTTTT	CASSWFTYNEKLFF
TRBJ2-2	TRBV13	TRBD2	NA	TGTGCCAGCAGCTCTCCGGGACTAGCGGCGAACACCGGGGAGCTGTTTTTT	CASSSPGLAANTGELFF
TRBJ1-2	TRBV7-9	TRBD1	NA	TGTGCCAGCAGCTACGGACAGGGTGGTAATGGCTACACCTTC	CASSYGQGGNGYTF
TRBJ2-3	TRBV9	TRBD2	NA	TGTGCCAGCAGCGTAGGTGGAGCGGGAGGGCGGGATACGCAGTATTTT	CASSVGGAGGRDTQYF
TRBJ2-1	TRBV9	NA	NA	TGTGCCAGCAGCGCCCGACGGGGGAGCTCCTACAATGAGCAGTTCTTC	CASSARRGSSYNEQFF
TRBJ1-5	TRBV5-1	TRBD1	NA	TGCGCCAGCAGCTTGGGGACAGGGGGAAATCAGCCCCAGCATTTT	CASSLGTGGNQPQHF
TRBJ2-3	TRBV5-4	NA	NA	TGTGCCAGCAGCGGCGGGGCAACCGTAGATACGCAGTATTTT	CASSGGATVDTQYF
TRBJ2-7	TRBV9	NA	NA	TGTGCCAGCAGCCCAGTAGGGGGACCAAACTACGAGCAGTACTTC	CASSPVGGPNYEQYF
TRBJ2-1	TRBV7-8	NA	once	TGTGCCAGCAGCTTAGCTAGCGTCGATGAGCAGTTCTTC	CASSLASVDEQFF
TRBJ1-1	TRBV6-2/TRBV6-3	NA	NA	TGTGCCAGCAGTCGGGATCCGACCCCCTACACTGAAGCTTTCTTT	CASSRDPTPYTEAFF
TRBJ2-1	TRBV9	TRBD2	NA	TGTGCCAGCGGCCTACCTAGCGGCTCCTACAATGAGCAGTTCTTC	CASGLPSGSYNEQFF